This TCR beta chain stems from a study of regulatory T cells in long-lasting Graves disease. The study, taken as a whole, reports: Having only a small sample size may have limited accuracy.

Time point defined: newly diagnosed GD, antithyroid drugs for less than 3 months. The authors made the TCR library using RNA they extracted from PBMCs. The patients were enrolled through endocrinology in Xi'an, China. The V segment lost 5 bases and the J segment 5 bases; nucleotides outside the gene matches: 10. In germline, CDR1 is LNHDA, CDR2 SQIVND (reference sequence). The CDR3 has 16 amino acids. Points on this clonotype: No antigen is known for it.

CDR3 regions were amplified by Arm-PCR using iRepertoire HTBI primers to build TCR beta libraries. From the multiplex PCR reads, TCRdb called clonotypes with MiXCR, one entry per CDR3 protein. The table records around 500,000 distinct CDR3 sequences, around 11% of them present only once. In addition, the sample was reused for a study of T cells in Graves' hyperthyroidism and ophthalmopathy. That work contributes: By a 13 V-J model, ophthalmopathy was set apart from stable hyperthyroidism.

This TCR was sampled from a woman aged 25 to 45 with Graves disease. The starting material was peripheral blood mononuclear cells (PBMCs), obtained at new diagnosis, from a patient treated with antithyroid drugs. This chain connects TRBV19 to TRBJ2-1; TRBD2 matches at 9 bases. The CDR3 DNA sequence: TGTGCCAGTAGTCCTCGTAGCGGGAGCCTCCACAATGAGCAGTTCTTC. Its translation is CASSPRSGSLHNEQFF. Supplemented by reference TRBV19 and TRBJ2-1, the full variable domain reads DGGITQSPKYLFRKEGQNVTLSCEQNLNHDAMYWYRQDPGQGLRLIYYSQIVNDFQKGDIAEGYSVSREKKESFPLTVTSAQKNPTAFYLCASSPRSGSLHNEQFFGPGTRLTVL.